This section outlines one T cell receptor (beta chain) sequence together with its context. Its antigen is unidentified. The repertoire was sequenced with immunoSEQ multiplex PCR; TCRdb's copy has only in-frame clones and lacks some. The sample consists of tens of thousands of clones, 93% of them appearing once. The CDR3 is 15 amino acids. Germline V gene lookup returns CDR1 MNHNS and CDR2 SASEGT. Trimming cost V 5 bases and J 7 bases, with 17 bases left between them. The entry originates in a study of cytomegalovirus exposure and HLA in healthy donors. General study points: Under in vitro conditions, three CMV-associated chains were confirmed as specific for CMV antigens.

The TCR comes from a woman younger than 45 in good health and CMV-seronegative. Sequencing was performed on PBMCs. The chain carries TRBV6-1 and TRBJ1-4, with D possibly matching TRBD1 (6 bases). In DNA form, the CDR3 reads TGTGCCAGCAGTTCCGTCGCCGGACAGTCTGAAAAACTGTTTTTT. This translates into CASSSVAGQSEKLFF.